The clone carrying this T cell receptor beta chain was picked up a small number of times. This entry comes from a study of T cells of healthy individuals. TCRdb redid the calling of the 5' RACE reads with MiXCR, one entry per CDR3 protein. The sample has approximately 58,000 distinct CDR3 sequences; approximately 15% are singletons. J lost 2 bases, V lost 5 bases, and 5 bases had no gene match. Per germline, CDR1 MNHNS and CDR2 SASEGT. This CDR3 contains 14 residues. This clonotype was obtained from a human donor in good health. This rearrangement joins TRBV6-1 to TRBJ2-7; 8 bases fit TRBD1. CDR3 residues: CASSIPGGPYEQYF. The CDR3 nucleotides are TGTGCCAGCAGTATCCCAGGGGGCCCCTACGAGCAGTACTTC.